This is a list of T cell receptor beta chains from one sample in a study of cytomegalovirus exposure and HLA in healthy donors. Measured with immunoSEQ multiplex PCR; TCRdb has only the in-frame clones, and not every one. The table records approximately 110,000 clones, 74% of them present only once. Sequencing was performed on PBMCs. These receptors all come from a man between 45 and 60 years old in good health and CMV-seropositive. Each CDR3 is given with its conserved first and last residue. A D gene is named only where the DNA matches it firmly. Only part of the rows carry a size: once, few, many, or a class if the clone is expanded.

v_call	clone_size	j_call	d_call	cdr3_aa	cdr3_nt
TRBV12-5	-	TRBJ1-5	-	CASAHSLGGLRGNQPQHF	TGTGCTAGTGCCCACTCTCTCGGGGGGCTGAGGGGCAATCAGCCCCAGCATTTT
TRBV7-7	-	TRBJ2-5	-	CASSLTLETQYF	TGTGCCAGCAGCCTAACCTTGGAGACCCAGTACTTC
TRBV6-6	-	TRBJ1-1	-	CASGRETEAFF	TGTGCCAGCGGGCGGGAAACTGAAGCTTTCTTT
TRBV10-3	-	TRBJ2-7	TRBD1	CAIRAHGTADYEQYF	TGTGCCATCAGGGCGCATGGGACAGCGGACTACGAGCAGTACTTC
TRBV6-4	once	TRBJ2-3	TRBD2	CASSDSSGLTDTQYF	TGTGCCAGCAGTGACTCTAGCGGGCTCACAGATACGCAGTATTTT
TRBV6-1	few	TRBJ2-5	TRBD2	CASRVGGAPETQYF	TGTGCCAGCAGAGTCGGGGGGGCCCCAGAGACCCAGTACTTC
TRBV11-3	-	TRBJ2-7	-	CASMVERGNEQYF	TGTGCCAGCATGGTGGAAAGGGGCAACGAGCAGTACTTC
TRBV5-1	-	TRBJ2-7	TRBD1	CARPLSGQVPLYEQYF	TGCGCCAGGCCTCTCTCCGGACAGGTGCCTCTCTACGAGCAGTACTTC
TRBV7-2	-	TRBJ2-3	-	CASSQLTDTQYF	TGTGCCAGCAGCCAACTTACAGATACGCAGTATTTT
TRBV27	-	TRBJ1-4	-	CASGENHEKLFF	TGTGCCAGCGGGGAGAACCATGAAAAACTGTTTTTT
TRBV5-5	few	TRBJ1-5	-	CASSLSGIQPQHF	TGTGCCAGCAGCTTATCAGGGATTCAGCCCCAGCATTTT
TRBV19	-	TRBJ1-4	TRBD1	CASSLRTGMSNEKLFF	TGTGCCAGTAGTCTCCGGACAGGGATGTCTAATGAAAAACTGTTTTTT
TRBV7-3	-	TRBJ2-2	TRBD1	CASSLDPPDRGNTGELFF	TGTGCCAGCAGCTTAGATCCCCCGGACAGGGGGAACACCGGGGAGCTGTTTTTT
TRBV28	-	TRBJ1-1	-	CASSLRGISEAFF	TGTGCCAGCAGTTTACGGGGTATCTCTGAAGCTTTCTTT
TRBV10-3	-	TRBJ1-3	-	CAISNQVSGGNTIYF	TGTGCCATCAGTAACCAGGTTAGCGGAGGAAACACCATATATTTT
TRBV12-5	-	TRBJ2-1	TRBD2	CASGLGGLAEYNEQFF	TGTGCTAGTGGTTTGGGGGGACTAGCGGAGTACAATGAGCAGTTCTTC
TRBV6-4	-	TRBJ2-3	TRBD1	CASSDSGTGLDTQYF	TGTGCCAGCAGTGACTCTGGGACAGGGTTAGATACGCAGTATTTT
TRBV30	-	TRBJ2-3	TRBD2	CAWSSSGSLDTQYF	TGTGCCTGGAGCAGTAGCGGGAGTTTAGATACGCAGTATTTT
TRBV5-6	few	TRBJ2-7	TRBD2	CASSPGLVVYEQYF	TGTGCCAGCAGCCCGGGACTAGTTGTCTACGAGCAGTACTTC
TRBV6-1	-	TRBJ1-2	TRBD1	CASSGRTGDYGYTF	TGTGCCAGCAGTGGCAGGACAGGGGACTATGGCTACACCTTC
TRBV5-1	few	TRBJ2-5	TRBD2	CASSLEGSGGLKTQYF	TGCGCCAGCAGCTTGGAGGGTAGCGGGGGACTGAAGACCCAGTACTTC
TRBV11-3	-	TRBJ1-1	-	CASSLYGEETEAFF	TGTGCCAGCAGCTTGTACGGGGAAGAGACTGAAGCTTTCTTT
TRBV7-8	-	TRBJ1-1	TRBD1	CASSSGQGTTEAFF	TGTGCCAGCAGTTCCGGACAGGGGACCACTGAAGCTTTCTTT
TRBV11-3	-	TRBJ1-2	TRBD1	CASSPRQGLNYGYTF	TGTGCCAGCAGCCCTCGACAGGGGTTGAACTATGGCTACACCTTC
TRBV2	-	TRBJ2-2	TRBD2	CADSGRVRTGELFF	TGTGCCGATAGCGGGAGAGTTCGCACCGGGGAGCTGTTTTTT
TRBV6-4	once	TRBJ2-7	-	CASSYSTFAYEQYF	TGTGCCAGCAGTTACTCGACATTTGCCTACGAGCAGTACTTC
TRBV2	-	TRBJ2-3	TRBD2	CASSASSGGADTQYF	TGTGCCAGCAGTGCGAGTAGCGGGGGGGCAGATACGCAGTATTTT
TRBV5-8	-	TRBJ2-2	TRBD1	CASSFRQGGNTGELFF	TGTGCCAGCAGCTTCAGACAGGGGGGGAACACCGGGGAGCTGTTTTTT